A selection of T cell receptor beta chains follows, all from one sample in a study of T cells in Graves' hyperthyroidism and ophthalmopathy. TCRdb redid the calling of the multiplex PCR reads with MiXCR, one entry per CDR3 protein. The sample holds about 410,000 distinct CDR3 sequences; 14% to 15% are singletons and the top ten take roughly an eighth. Source material: blood. The origin of the receptors is a man aged 18 to 35 with Graves' ophthalmopathy. The CDR3 runs from the conserved cysteine through the conserved F or W. Each record gives: J gene, D gene, V gene, clone size, CDR3 DNA, CDR3 protein. D genes are given only for firm matches. A clone size is listed for some rows: how often the clone was seen (once, few, many), or a class if it is expanded.

TRBJ1-6,NA,TRBV2,few,TGTGCCAGCAGTGACCACCCGTGGTCAAATTCACCCCTCCACTTT,CASSDHPWSNSPLHF
TRBJ2-5,TRBD2,TRBV18,NA,TGTGCCAGCTCACACGGACTAGCGGGGGTAGAGACCCAGTACTTC,CASSHGLAGVETQYF
TRBJ1-2,NA,TRBV25-1,NA,TGTGCCAGCAGAAACTCAGGGGCCGGAGCTGGTGGCTACACCTTC,CASRNSGAGAGGYTF
TRBJ2-3,TRBD2,TRBV19,few,TGTGCCAGTAGTATTATAGCGGGGGACACAGATACGCAGTATTTT,CASSIIAGDTDTQYF
TRBJ1-3,NA,TRBV9,few,TGTGCCAGCAGCGTAGGAGAAGACAGGACCTCTGGAAACACCATATATTTT,CASSVGEDRTSGNTIYF
TRBJ2-5,NA,TRBV20-1,few,TGCAGTGCTAGACCGACTACTCAAGAGACCCAGTACTTC,CSARPTTQETQYF
TRBJ2-3,TRBD2,TRBV6-6,few,TGTGCCAGCAGTTACTCCCAAGCGGGAGTAAGCGCAGATACGCAGTATTTT,CASSYSQAGVSADTQYF
TRBJ2-1,NA,TRBV9,few,TGTGCCAGCAGCGTAGTCGGGAGAGGGGGGTACAATGAGCAGTTCTTC,CASSVVGRGGYNEQFF
TRBJ2-7,NA,TRBV6-2/TRBV6-3,many,TGTGCCAGCAGTTTGCGGTCTAGAGAGGGCCACGAGCAGTACTTC,CASSLRSREGHEQYF
TRBJ1-1,NA,TRBV7-9,many,TGTGCCAGCACCCTACTGAACACTGAAGCTTTCTTT,CASTLLNTEAFF
TRBJ2-1,NA,TRBV24-1,many,TGTGCCACCAGTGAAACCGGGACCCCGTATGAGCAGTTCTTC,CATSETGTPYEQFF
TRBJ2-3,TRBD1,TRBV5-1,many,TGCGCCAGCAGCCCGGGACAGAGCACAGATACGCAGTATTTT,CASSPGQSTDTQYF
TRBJ1-4,NA,TRBV6-4,NA,TGTGCCAGCAGGAAACAGGGCGCAACTAATGAAAAACTGTTTTTT,CASRKQGATNEKLFF
TRBJ2-5,NA,TRBV10-2,NA,TGCGCCAGCAGAAGGGGGGTCGGAGAGACCCAGTACTTC,CASRRGVGETQYF